The source of this T cell receptor (beta chain) is a study of OX40 agonist ivuxolimab in advanced cancers. Study at large: Patient treatment consisted of intravenous ivuxolimab administration every 2 weeks at 0.01 to 10 mg/kg.

In regard to this clone: Antigen specificity is unknown.

Enrollment shut out patients with autoimmune disease history or systemic immunosuppression. General study results and limits: Within 6 weeks, CD4+ and CD8+ blood T cells expanded clonally at 0.1 to 3.0 mg/kg. Compared with CD4+, CD8+ T cells on average had more expanded clones.

Generated by immunoSEQ multiplex PCR, the TCRdb table keeps only in-frame clones and is missing some. Seen here are some 100,000 clones, less than 90% observed once, and the top ten hold roughly 1.1%. The specimen comprised CD4+ or CD8+ T cells sorted from blood, sampled in a trial of the OX40 agonist ivuxolimab. The sequence was obtained from an adult with an advanced solid tumor such as melanoma, head and neck, liver or kidney cancer.

The CDR3 region is CASSQRMNTEAFF. As DNA, the CDR3 is TGCGCCAGCAGTCAACGGATGAACACTGAAGCTTTCTTT. The chain combines TRBV10-1 with TRBJ1-1; D gene ambiguous. Looked up from germline, CDR1 is WNHNN and CDR2 is SYGVQD (reference sequence). Trimming took off 5 bases at V and 0 bases at J, with 7 bases between the two ends. This CDR3 has 13 amino acids.